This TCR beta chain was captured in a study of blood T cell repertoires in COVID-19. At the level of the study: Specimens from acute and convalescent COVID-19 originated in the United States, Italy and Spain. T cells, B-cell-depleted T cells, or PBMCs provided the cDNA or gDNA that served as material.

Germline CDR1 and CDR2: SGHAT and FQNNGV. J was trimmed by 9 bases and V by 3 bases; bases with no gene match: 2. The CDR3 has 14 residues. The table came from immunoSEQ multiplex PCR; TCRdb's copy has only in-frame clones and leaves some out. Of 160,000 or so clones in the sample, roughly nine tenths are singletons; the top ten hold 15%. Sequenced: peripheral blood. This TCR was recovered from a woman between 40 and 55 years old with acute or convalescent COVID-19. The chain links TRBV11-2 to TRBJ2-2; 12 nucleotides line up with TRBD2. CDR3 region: CASSFTSGGRELFF. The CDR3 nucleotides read TGTGCCAGCAGCTTTACTAGCGGGGGGAGGGAGCTGTTTTTT.